This T cell receptor beta chain originates from a study of T cells after yellow fever vaccination. Whole-study context: SMART-Seq v4 Ultra Low Input served to prepare low-cell-number fractions.

5'RACE template switching produced TCR cDNA carrying a universal primer site and UMIs. TCRdb itself ran the 5' RACE reads through MiXCR, one entry per CDR3 protein. The sample holds roughly 150,000 distinct CDR3 sequences, more than 6.5% seen once. Germline V gives CDR1 SGHTA, CDR2 FQGNSA. V dropped 5 bases and J dropped 2; count of bases not matched to a gene: 6. The CDR3 runs to 14 residues. This clonotype was counted at least ten times. V and J are TRBV7-2 and TRBJ2-7; TRBD1 matches at 7 bases. The sequence came from a young man who received the YFV17D yellow fever vaccine. The sequences come from CD4+ T cells sorted from PBMCs, collected 10 days after the yellow fever booster vaccination. CDR3 DNA sequence: TGTGCCAGCAGCCAGGAGACAGGGCCCTACGAGCAGTACTTC. Translation gives CASSQETGPYEQYF.